Below are 2 T cell receptor beta chains sequenced from a single sample in a study of OX40 agonist ivuxolimab in advanced cancers. Sequencing was performed with immunoSEQ multiplex PCR; in TCRdb, only in-frame clones are kept and a portion is missing. The repertoire consists of tens of thousands of clones, with approximately 80% occurring once and the leading ten covering around 1.9%. The sample here was CD4+ or CD8+ T cells sorted from blood, taken in a trial of the OX40 agonist ivuxolimab. These receptors were collected from an adult with an advanced solid tumor such as melanoma, head and neck, liver or kidney cancer.

The rearrangement uses TRBV7-2 and TRBJ2-7; no clear D. Looked up from germline, CDR1 is SGHTA and CDR2 is FQGNSA. The V and J ends lost 1 base and 2 bases respectively, with 18 bases between them. CDR3 length equals 17 residues. The CDR3 DNA reads as TGTGCCAGCAGCTTAGGTACAGTGGGGTGGCCAACCTACGAGCAGTACTTC. As protein: CASSLGTVGWPTYEQYF.

The chain is built from TRBV9 and TRBJ2-7; maybe TRBD2 (6 bases). There are 15 residues in the CDR3. Germline values: CDR1 SGDLS, CDR2 YYNGEE. The V end was cut by 2 bases, the J end by 2 bases, with 14 bases between. CDR3 residues: CASSVDGSSAYEQYF. The CDR3 bases are TGTGCCAGCAGCGTGGACGGGAGTTCCGCCTACGAGCAGTACTTC.